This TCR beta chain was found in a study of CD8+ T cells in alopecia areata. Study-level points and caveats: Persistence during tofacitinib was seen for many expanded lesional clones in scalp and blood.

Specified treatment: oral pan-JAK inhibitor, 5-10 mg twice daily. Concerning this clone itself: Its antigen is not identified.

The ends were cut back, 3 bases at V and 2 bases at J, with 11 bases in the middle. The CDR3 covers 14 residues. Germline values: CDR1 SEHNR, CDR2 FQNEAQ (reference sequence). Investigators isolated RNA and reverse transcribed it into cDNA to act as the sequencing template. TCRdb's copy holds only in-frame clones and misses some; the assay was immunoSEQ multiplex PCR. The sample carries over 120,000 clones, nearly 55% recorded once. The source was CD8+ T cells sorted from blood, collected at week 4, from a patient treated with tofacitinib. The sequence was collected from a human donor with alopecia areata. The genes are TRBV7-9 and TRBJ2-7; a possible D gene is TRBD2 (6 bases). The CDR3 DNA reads TGTGCCAGCAGCTTGAGCGGGTCCGCCTACGAGCAGTACTTC. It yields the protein CASSLSGSAYEQYF.